What follows are 8 T cell receptor beta chains derived from one specimen sequenced in a study of glioma-infiltrating T cells after dendritic cell vaccination. Clones were read by immunoSEQ multiplex PCR, and TCRdb kept only the in-frame ones, dropping some. The sample lists tens of thousands of clones, around 86% occurring once. Here the sequenced sample was blood, taken before dendritic cell vaccination. These receptors originate from a human donor with glioblastoma.

A word on this clone: At one of its ends the junction is not consistent with the germline gene, which may arise from a read error. The chain carries TRBV7-9 and TRBJ2-6; TRBD2 is a possible D gene (5 bases). The CDR3 extends over 15 amino acids. Germline V lookup: CDR1 SEHNR, CDR2 FQNEAQ (reference sequence). CDR3 amino acids: CASSLASSGANVLTF. The CDR3 DNA sequence: TGTGCCAGCAGCCTAGCCAGCTCTGGGGCCAACGTCCTGACTTTC.

The genes are TRBV19 and TRBJ1-6; D gene unclear. The germline CDR1 and CDR2 sequences are LNHDA and SQIVND (reference sequence). V was clipped by 6 bases and J by 5 bases, with 14 bases between them. The CDR3 totals 15 residues. CDR3 loop: CASSVRRADNSPLHF. CDR3 nucleotides: TGTGCCAGTAGCGTTCGGAGGGCCGATAATTCACCCCTCCACTTT.

This chain joins TRBV7-9 and TRBJ2-5, with a tentative D call TRBD1 (5 bases). Trimming shortened V by 1 base and J by 2 bases, and 11 bases separated the two germline ends. CDR1 SEHNR and CDR2 FQNEAQ come from the germline V gene (reference sequence). The CDR3 runs 15 residues. In DNA form, the CDR3 reads TGTGCCAGCAGCTTAGTGGGGCAGAAGCAAGAGACCCAGTACTTC. Protein: CASSLVGQKQETQYF.

The chain has TRBV7-8 and TRBJ1-2, with D possibly being TRBD1 (6 bases). Germline V gene data show CDR1 as SGHVS and CDR2 as FQNEAQ. Trimming stripped 3 bases from V and 0 bases from J, with 11 bases between. This CDR3 is built from 15 residues. The CDR3 DNA is TGTGCCAGCAGCTTGGGGGGGGCATCTAACTATGGCTACACCTTC. Its translation: CASSLGGASNYGYTF. Together with reference TRBV7-8 and TRBJ1-2, the CDR3 gives the full variable domain: GAGVSQSPRYKVAKRGQDVALRCDPISGHVSLFWYQQALGQGPEFLTYFQNEAQLDKSGLPSDRFFAERPEGSVSTLKIQRTQQEDSAVYLCASSLGGASNYGYTFGSGTRLTVV.

The chain carries TRBV12-5 and TRBJ2-5; no clear D gene. Germline V gene lookup returns CDR1 LGHNT and CDR2 FRNRAP. There are 13 residues in the CDR3. The germline V and J ends were trimmed by 6 bases and 2 bases, with 10 bases remaining between them. CDR3 sequence (DNA): TGTGCTAGTGGCCTCGCGCTGCAAGAGACCCAGTACTTC. It encodes CASGLALQETQYF.

This clone was counted ten times or more. The chain is built from TRBV2 and TRBJ1-5; TRBD1 matches at 8 bases. Germline loops: CDR1 SNHLY, CDR2 FYNNEI. This CDR3 is 17 amino acids long. J lost 3 bases, V lost 0 bases, and 7 bases had no gene match. In nucleotides, the CDR3 is TGTGCCAGCAGTGAAGCAAGGGGGACAGGACACAATCAGCCCCAGCATTTT. Translating gives CASSEARGTGHNQPQHF.

This sequence joins TRBV7-2 and TRBJ2-1; 9 bases align to TRBD2. The J segment lost 6 bases and the V segment lost 0 bases, leaving 6 bases of the junction unmatched. The CDR3 has 16 amino acids. Per the germline V gene, CDR1 is SGHTA and CDR2 is FQGNSA. CDR3 coding DNA: TGTGCCAGCAGCTTAGCTTCCAGCGGGGGGCTCAATGAGCAGTTCTTC. Translated, it gives CASSLASSGGLNEQFF.

This clone was observed once. The chain employs TRBV5-4 and TRBJ2-3; 14 nucleotides align to TRBD2. Looked up from germline, CDR1 is SGHNT and CDR2 is YYREEE (reference sequence). V lost 3 bases to trimming and J lost 0 bases; unmatched junction nucleotides: 3. There are 17 residues in the CDR3. The CDR3 reads CASSSGLAGVSTDTQYF. The CDR3 DNA follows: TGTGCCAGCAGCTCGGGACTAGCGGGGGTTAGCACAGATACGCAGTATTTT.